The 2 T cell receptor beta chains presented below share a single source sample, sequenced in a study of regulatory T cells in long-lasting Graves disease. Time point meaning: newly diagnosed GD, antithyroid drugs for less than 3 months. Researchers made the TCR library from RNA that was extracted from PBMCs. Arm-PCR of CDR3 regions and iRepertoire HTBI primers were the basis on which TCR beta libraries were built. MiXCR was run by TCRdb on the multiplex PCR reads, yielding one entry per CDR3 protein. The sample yields under 300,000 distinct CDR3 sequences, 20% to 25% seen once. This sample comprised peripheral blood mononuclear cells (PBMCs), obtained at new diagnosis, from a patient treated with antithyroid drugs. These receptors all stem from a female donor with Graves disease.

This clonotype was found many times. This chain connects TRBV4-3 to TRBJ2-5; 9 bases agree with TRBD1. Germline V CDR1 and CDR2: LGHNA, YSLEER. The CDR3 loop spans 16 amino acids. The V segment lost 1 base and the J segment 9 bases; nucleotides outside the gene matches: 12. The CDR3 sequence: CASSQGRSVQGAAQYF. The CDR3 DNA sequence: TGCGCCAGCAGCCAAGGACGGAGTGTACAGGGGGCCGCCCAGTACTTC.

This chain joins TRBV24-1 and TRBJ1-1; D not resolved. CDR1 and CDR2 (germline): KGHDR, SFDVKD. Trimming left V 6 bases short and J 2 bases short, with 6 bases between. This CDR3 has 12 amino acids. CDR3 DNA sequence: TGTGCCACCAGTAACAGTAACACTGAAGCTTTCTTT. Residues: CATSNSNTEAFF.